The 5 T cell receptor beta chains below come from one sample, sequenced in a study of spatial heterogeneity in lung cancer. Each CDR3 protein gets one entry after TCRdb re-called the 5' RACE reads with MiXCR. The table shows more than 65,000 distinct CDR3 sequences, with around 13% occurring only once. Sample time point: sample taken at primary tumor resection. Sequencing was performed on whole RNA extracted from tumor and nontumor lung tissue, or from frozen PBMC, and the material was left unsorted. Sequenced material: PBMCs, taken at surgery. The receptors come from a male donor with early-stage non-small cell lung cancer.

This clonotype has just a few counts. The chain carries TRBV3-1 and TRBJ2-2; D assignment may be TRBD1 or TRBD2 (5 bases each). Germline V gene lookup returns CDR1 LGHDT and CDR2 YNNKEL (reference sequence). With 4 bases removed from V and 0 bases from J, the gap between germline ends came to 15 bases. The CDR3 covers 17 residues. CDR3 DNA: TGTGCCAGCAGCCCAATTGCCGGGACCGCGAACACCGGGGAGCTGTTTTTT. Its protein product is CASSPIAGTANTGELFF.

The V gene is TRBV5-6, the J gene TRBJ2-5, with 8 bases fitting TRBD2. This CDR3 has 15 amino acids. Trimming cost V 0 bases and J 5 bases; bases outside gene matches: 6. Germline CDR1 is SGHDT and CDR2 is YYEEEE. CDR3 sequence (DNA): TGTGCCAGCAGCTTGGACCCGGGAGGGGGGGAGACCCAGTACTTC. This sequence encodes CASSLDPGGGETQYF.

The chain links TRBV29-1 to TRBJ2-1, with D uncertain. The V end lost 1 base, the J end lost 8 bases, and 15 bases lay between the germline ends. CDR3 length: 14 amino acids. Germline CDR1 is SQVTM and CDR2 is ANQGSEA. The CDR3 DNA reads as TGCAGCGTTGAAGGACCGCTAAATAGGGATGAGCAGTTCTTC. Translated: CSVEGPLNRDEQFF.

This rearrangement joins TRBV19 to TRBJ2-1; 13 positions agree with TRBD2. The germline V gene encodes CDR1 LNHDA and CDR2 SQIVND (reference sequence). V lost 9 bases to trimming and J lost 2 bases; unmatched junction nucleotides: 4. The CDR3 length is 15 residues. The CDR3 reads CASSGLAGAYNEQFF. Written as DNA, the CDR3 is TGTGCCAGCTCTGGACTAGCGGGGGCCTACAATGAGCAGTTCTTC. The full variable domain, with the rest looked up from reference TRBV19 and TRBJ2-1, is DGGITQSPKYLFRKEGQNVTLSCEQNLNHDAMYWYRQDPGQGLRLIYYSQIVNDFQKGDIAEGYSVSREKKESFPLTVTSAQKNPTAFYLCASSGLAGAYNEQFFGPGTRLTVL.

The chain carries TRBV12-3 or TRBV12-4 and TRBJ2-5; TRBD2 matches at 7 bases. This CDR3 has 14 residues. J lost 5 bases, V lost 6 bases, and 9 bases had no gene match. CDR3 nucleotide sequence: TGTGCCAGCAGCCTCCATCCCGGGGGGGAGACCCAGTACTTC. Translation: CASSLHPGGETQYF.